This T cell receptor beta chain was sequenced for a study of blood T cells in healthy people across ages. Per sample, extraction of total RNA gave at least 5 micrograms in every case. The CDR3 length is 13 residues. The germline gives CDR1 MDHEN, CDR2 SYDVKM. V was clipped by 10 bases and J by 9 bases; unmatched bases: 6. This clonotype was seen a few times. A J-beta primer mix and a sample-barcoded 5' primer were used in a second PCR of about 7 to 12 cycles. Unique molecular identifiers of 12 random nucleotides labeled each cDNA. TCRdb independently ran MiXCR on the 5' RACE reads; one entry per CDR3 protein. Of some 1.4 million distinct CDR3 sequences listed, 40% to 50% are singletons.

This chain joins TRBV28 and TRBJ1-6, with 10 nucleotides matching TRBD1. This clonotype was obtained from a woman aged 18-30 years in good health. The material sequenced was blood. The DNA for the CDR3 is TGTGCCACGGGACAGGGGCTTAGTTCACCCCTCCACTTT. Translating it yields CATGQGLSSPLHF.